The sequence of this T cell receptor beta chain was determined in a study of cytomegalovirus exposure and HLA in healthy donors. In regard to this clone: Its target is not known.

The CDR3 loop spans 14 amino acids. Germline V gives CDR1 MNHNS, CDR2 SASEGT. Trimming cost V 8 bases and J 4 bases; bases outside gene matches: 11. The PCR made use of 60 Vbeta and 13 Jbeta primers. Measured with immunoSEQ multiplex PCR; TCRdb has only the in-frame clones, and not every one. The sample lists 100,000 or so clones; around three quarters were seen once. Study conclusions and caveats: Data from an earlier analysis indicated that most TCR beta V segments were productive either about 87% or about 30% of the time.

The chain joins TRBV6-1 to TRBJ2-7, with 7 bases that match TRBD1. The specimen was PBMCs. This receptor was taken from a female donor in good health and CMV-seropositive. CDR3 nucleotide sequence: TGTGCCAGCGATAGACAGGGACAAGGATACGAGCAGTACTTC. Its translation is CASDRQGQGYEQYF.